The 18 T cell receptor beta chains below come from one sample, sequenced in a study of CD8 T cells in ankylosing spondylitis. These receptors have no identified antigens. TCRdb reprocessed the 5' RACE reads with MiXCR, giving one entry per CDR3 protein. Of fewer than 650,000 distinct CDR3 sequences in the sample, approximately 12% were seen once. Findings and caveats of the study: Several highly homologous variants made up a TCR beta motif, and this motif appeared characteristic of ankylosing spondylitis blood.

The sequenced sample was blood, either unsorted or a sorted T cell fraction (not recorded which). These receptors originate from a male donor with ankylosing spondylitis.

The chain combines TRBV12-3 or TRBV12-4 with TRBJ2-3; D might be TRBD2 (6 bases). The CDR3 loop spans 15 amino acids. The V end lost 5 bases, the J end lost 8 bases, and 20 bases lay between the germline ends. The CDR3: CASSPLAHQMSTQYF. CDR3 bases: TGTGCCAGCAGTCCCCTAGCGCATCAGATGAGTACGCAGTATTTT.

This clonotype was picked up a small number of times. DNA for the CDR3: TGTGCCAGCAGTTTTGGGGGATCTACAGAGGAGCAGTTCTTC. This gives the protein CASSFGGSTEEQFF. The J gene is TRBJ2-1, the V gene TRBV12-3 or TRBV12-4; perhaps D is TRBD1 or TRBD2 (5 bases each). The CDR3 totals 14 residues. V lost 3 bases to trimming and J lost 10 bases, with 16 bases between them.

Ten or more counts support this clonotype. This chain uses TRBV12-3 or TRBV12-4 with TRBJ2-7, with 9 positions matching TRBD1. J was trimmed by 4 bases and V by 3 bases; bases with no gene match: 4. CDR3 length equals 14 residues. The CDR3 is CASSLTGGGYEQYF. The DNA for the CDR3 is TGTGCCAGCAGTTTGACAGGGGGAGGGTACGAGCAGTACTTC.

In this sample, this clonotype turned up a few times. The V call is TRBV11-3, the J call TRBJ1-5; D is uncertain. V lost 2 bases and J lost 3, with 5 bases in between. The CDR3 is 13 amino acids. The germline V gene has CDR1 SGHNT and CDR2 YENEEA. The CDR3: CASSLTPNQPQHF. The CDR3 DNA reads TGTGCCAGCAGCTTAACCCCCAATCAGCCCCAGCATTTT.

This clonotype was picked up many times. The V call is TRBV7-3, the J call TRBJ2-3; the match to TRBD2 covers 7 bases. The germline CDR1 and CDR2 sequences are SGHTA and FQGTGA. This CDR3 is built from 22 residues. V lost 1 base, J lost 2 bases, and 24 bases stayed unmatched. CDR3 residues: CASSLSRWAGAVREPNTDTQYF. For the CDR3, the DNA is TGTGCCAGCAGCTTAAGTAGGTGGGCGGGAGCAGTCCGCGAACCCAACACAGATACGCAGTATTTT.

This clonotype was counted many times. The V gene is TRBV7-9, the J gene TRBJ2-1; 7 positions agree with TRBD2. The germline gives CDR1 SEHNR, CDR2 FQNEAQ (reference sequence). Germline trimming cut 5 bases from V and 0 bases from J; bases unmatched to any gene: 7. CDR3 length: 16 amino acids. The CDR3 coding sequence is TGTGCCAGCAGCCCCCGGGGCGGGAGCTCCTACAATGAGCAGTTCTTC. This translates into CASSPRGGSSYNEQFF.

This clonotype was found a few times. The chain employs TRBV12-3 or TRBV12-4 and TRBJ1-2, with unresolved D. The CDR3 runs to 11 residues. The V gene lost 4 bases and the J gene lost 6 bases, with 6 bases spanning the gap. The CDR3, as DNA: TGTGCCAGCAGTTCCCCTAATGGCTACACCTTC. Translating it yields CASSSPNGYTF.

V gene TRBV20-1 combines with J gene TRBJ2-5, with TRBD2 matching over 7 bases. There are 15 residues in the CDR3. V lost 5 bases to trimming and J lost 2 bases; unmatched junction nucleotides: 11. From germline, CDR1 is DFQATT and CDR2 SNEGSKA (reference sequence). This CDR3 reads CSAYNAGRYQETQYF. The CDR3 DNA reads TGCAGTGCTTATAACGCCGGGAGGTATCAAGAGACCCAGTACTTC.

The chain links TRBV7-2 to TRBJ1-5; 12 positions match TRBD1. The trim removed 4 bases at V and 7 bases at J, leaving 8 bases unmatched. CDR1 SGHTA and CDR2 FQGNSA come from the germline V gene. This CDR3 contains 16 residues. In nucleotides, the CDR3 is TGTGCCAGCAGCTCCGGGACAGGGGGCTCATGGCAGCCCCAGCATTTT. Protein: CASSSGTGGSWQPQHF.

This chain uses TRBV2 with TRBJ2-7, with 7 bases lining up with TRBD2. The CDR3 is 13 amino acids. Losses at the gene ends were 7 bases for V and 1 base for J; bases not matched to a gene: 4. Per the germline V gene, CDR1 is SNHLY and CDR2 is FYNNEI. DNA for the CDR3: TGTGCCAGCACGGGGCGGGGGTCCTACGAGCAGTACTTC. This encodes CASTGRGSYEQYF.

This clonotype was observed many times. The chain is built from TRBV29-1 and TRBJ2-1, with TRBD2 identical over 12 bases. Germline lookup yields CDR1 SQVTM and CDR2 ANQGSEA. The CDR3 covers 14 residues. Unmatched junction bases numbered 7, after V lost 4 bases and J lost 9 bases. The CDR3 DNA reads as TGCAGCGTTGGGCTATTACTAGCGGGAGGTGAGCAGTTCTTC. The encoded protein is CSVGLLLAGGEQFF.

As for this clonotype: The germline gene is not matched at one end of the junction; a read error may be the cause. Written as DNA, the CDR3 is TGTGCCATCAGAGAGTCGAGCGGATCCTGGGGTTTGAAAGAGACCCAGTACTTC. Its translation is CAIRESSGSWGLKETQYF. The chain uses TRBV10-3 and TRBJ2-5, with a possible D match to TRBD2 (5 bases). Germline CDR1 reads ENHRY; CDR2 reads SYGVKD. The CDR3 extends over 18 amino acids.

This clonotype was observed a few times. The chain couples TRBV5-6 to TRBJ2-1; 7 positions match TRBD1. The CDR3 covers 14 residues. The V gene's germline CDR1 is SGHDT and CDR2 YYEEEE. V gave up 4 bases and J gave up 8 bases; unmatched junction bases: 9. CDR3 in amino acids: CASSVSHRGYEQFF. In nucleotides, the CDR3 is TGTGCCAGCAGCGTCTCCCACAGGGGCTATGAGCAGTTCTTC.

The chain links TRBV7-9 to TRBJ2-7, with 8 bases identical to TRBD2. J was trimmed by 0 bases and V by 4 bases; bases with no gene match: 5. Looked up from germline, CDR1 is SEHNR and CDR2 is FQNEAQ (reference sequence). The CDR3 has 15 amino acids. The CDR3 DNA follows: TGTGCCAGCAGCTACAGCGGGAGCCTCTCCTACGAGCAGTACTTC. Residues: CASSYSGSLSYEQYF.

V usage is TRBV20-1 and J usage is TRBJ2-1, with TRBD2 identical over 8 bases. The V gene end was trimmed by 6 bases and the J gene end by 4 bases; junction bases not matched to a gene: 11. The CDR3 has 15 amino acids. From germline, CDR1 is DFQATT and CDR2 SNEGSKA (reference sequence). The CDR3 sequence: CSARKAGGTYNEQFF. As DNA, the CDR3 is TGCAGTGCCCGAAAGGCGGGAGGAACTTACAATGAGCAGTTCTTC.

The chain uses TRBV27 and TRBJ2-5; 7 bases line up with TRBD2. The CDR3 is 16 amino acids. CDR1 is MNHEY, CDR2 SMNVEV, per germline (reference sequence). Losses at the gene ends were 4 bases for V and 0 bases for J; bases not matched to a gene: 8. This chain's CDR3 is CASSSYTGTNQETQYF. The CDR3 bases are TGTGCCAGCAGTTCATACACCGGGACTAACCAAGAGACCCAGTACTTC.

This chain links TRBV20-1 with TRBJ2-5; D perhaps matches TRBD2 (6 bases). The V gene's germline CDR1 is DFQATT and CDR2 SNEGSKA (reference sequence). The length of the CDR3 is 14 residues. The V gene lost 0 bases and the J gene lost 5 bases, with 13 bases spanning the gap. CDR3 sequence: CSARDFGSGETQYF. The CDR3 nucleotides are TGCAGTGCTAGAGATTTTGGCAGCGGGGAGACCCAGTACTTC.

This clonotype was counted between two and nine times. V and J are TRBV3-1 and TRBJ1-1, with 8 bases that match TRBD1. CDR1 is LGHDT and CDR2 is YNNKEL in the germline V gene (reference sequence). This CDR3 has 14 residues. V dropped 1 base and J dropped 3; count of bases not matched to a gene: 1. The CDR3 DNA sequence: TGTGCCAGCAGCCAAGCGGACAGGGACACTGAAGCTTTCTTT. It specifies CASSQADRDTEAFF.